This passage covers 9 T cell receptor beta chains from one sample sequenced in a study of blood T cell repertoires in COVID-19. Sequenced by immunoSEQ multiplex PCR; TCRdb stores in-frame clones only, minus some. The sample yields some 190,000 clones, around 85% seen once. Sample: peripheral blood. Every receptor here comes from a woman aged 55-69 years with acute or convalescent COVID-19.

The CDR3: CASSLFGQPYGYTF. In DNA, the CDR3 is TGTGCCAGCAGTTTATTCGGACAGCCCTATGGCTACACCTTC. V is TRBV28 and J is TRBJ1-2; a possible D gene is TRBD1 (6 bases). The V gene lost 1 base and the J gene lost 4 bases, with 10 bases spanning the gap. The CDR3 spans 14 residues. Looked up from germline, CDR1 is MDHEN and CDR2 is SYDVKM.

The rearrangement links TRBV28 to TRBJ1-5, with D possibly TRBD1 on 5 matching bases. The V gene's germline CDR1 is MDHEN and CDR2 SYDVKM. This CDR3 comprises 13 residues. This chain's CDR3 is CAGREAGNQPQHF. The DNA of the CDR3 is TGTGCGGGGCGGGAGGCGGGCAATCAGCCCCAGCATTTT.

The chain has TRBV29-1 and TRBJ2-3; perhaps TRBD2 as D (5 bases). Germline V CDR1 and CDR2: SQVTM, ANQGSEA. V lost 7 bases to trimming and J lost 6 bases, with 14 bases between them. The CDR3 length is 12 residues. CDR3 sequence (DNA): TGCAGCGAAGTACTAGTAACGGATACGCAGTATTTT. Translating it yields CSEVLVTDTQYF.

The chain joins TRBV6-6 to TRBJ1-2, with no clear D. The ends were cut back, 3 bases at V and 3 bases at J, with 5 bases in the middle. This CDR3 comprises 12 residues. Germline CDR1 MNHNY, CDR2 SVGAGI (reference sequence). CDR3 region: CASSYQDYGYTF. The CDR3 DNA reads TGTGCCAGCAGTTATCAGGACTATGGCTACACCTTC.

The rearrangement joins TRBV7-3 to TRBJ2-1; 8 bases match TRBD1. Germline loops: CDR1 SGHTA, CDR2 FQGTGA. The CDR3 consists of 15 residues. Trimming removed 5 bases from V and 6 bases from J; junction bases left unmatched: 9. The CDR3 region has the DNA TGTGCCAGCAGCGTCACAGGGGGTTTGAGCAATGAGCAGTTCTTC. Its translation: CASSVTGGLSNEQFF.

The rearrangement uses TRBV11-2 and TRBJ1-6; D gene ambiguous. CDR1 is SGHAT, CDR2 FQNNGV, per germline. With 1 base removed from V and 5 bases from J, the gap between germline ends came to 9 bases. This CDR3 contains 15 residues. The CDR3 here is CASSLGFGHNSPLHF. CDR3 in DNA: TGTGCCAGCAGCTTAGGGTTCGGTCATAATTCACCCCTCCACTTT.

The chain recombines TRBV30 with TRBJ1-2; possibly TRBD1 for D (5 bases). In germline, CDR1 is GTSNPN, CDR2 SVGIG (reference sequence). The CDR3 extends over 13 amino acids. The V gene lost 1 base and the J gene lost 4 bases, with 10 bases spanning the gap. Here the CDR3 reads CAWSARVGYGYTF. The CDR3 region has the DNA TGTGCCTGGAGTGCCAGGGTGGGCTATGGCTACACCTTC.

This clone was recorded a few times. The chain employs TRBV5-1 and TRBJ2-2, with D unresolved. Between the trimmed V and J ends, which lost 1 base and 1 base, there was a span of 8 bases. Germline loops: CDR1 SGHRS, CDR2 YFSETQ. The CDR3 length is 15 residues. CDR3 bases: TGCGCCAGCAGCTTGAAGCGAGAGAACACCGGGGAGCTGTTTTTT. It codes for CASSLKRENTGELFF.

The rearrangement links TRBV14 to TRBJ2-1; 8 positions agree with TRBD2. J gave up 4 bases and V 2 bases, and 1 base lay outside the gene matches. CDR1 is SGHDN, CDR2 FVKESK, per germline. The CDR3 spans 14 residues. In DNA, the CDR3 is TGTGCCAGCAGCCAATTAGCGGGATACAATGAGCAGTTCTTC. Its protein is CASSQLAGYNEQFF.